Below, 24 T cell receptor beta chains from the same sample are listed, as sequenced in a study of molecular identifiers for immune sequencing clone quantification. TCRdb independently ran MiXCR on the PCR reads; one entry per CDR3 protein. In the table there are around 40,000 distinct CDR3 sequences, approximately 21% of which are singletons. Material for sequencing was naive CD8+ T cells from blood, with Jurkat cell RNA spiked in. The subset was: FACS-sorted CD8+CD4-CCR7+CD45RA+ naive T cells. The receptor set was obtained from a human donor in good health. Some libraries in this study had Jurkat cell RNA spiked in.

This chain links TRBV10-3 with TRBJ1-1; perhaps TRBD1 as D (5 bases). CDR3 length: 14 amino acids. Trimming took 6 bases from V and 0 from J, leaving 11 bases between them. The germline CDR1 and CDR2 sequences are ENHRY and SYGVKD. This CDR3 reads CAIRTDYMNTEAFF. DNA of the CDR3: TGTGCCATCAGGACAGATTACATGAACACTGAAGCTTTCTTT.

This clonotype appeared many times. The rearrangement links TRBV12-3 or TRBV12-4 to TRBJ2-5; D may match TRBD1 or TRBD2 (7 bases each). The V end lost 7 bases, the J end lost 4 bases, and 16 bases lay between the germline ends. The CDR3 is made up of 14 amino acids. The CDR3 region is CASNRQGGGETQYF. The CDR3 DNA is TGTGCCAGCAACCGACAGGGCGGGGGAGAGACCCAGTACTTC.

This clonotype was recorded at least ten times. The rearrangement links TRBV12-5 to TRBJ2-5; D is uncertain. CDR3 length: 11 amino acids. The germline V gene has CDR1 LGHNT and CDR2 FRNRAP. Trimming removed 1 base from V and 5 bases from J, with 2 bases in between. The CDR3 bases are TGTGCTAGTGGTTTGGGCGAGACCCAGTACTTC. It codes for CASGLGETQYF.

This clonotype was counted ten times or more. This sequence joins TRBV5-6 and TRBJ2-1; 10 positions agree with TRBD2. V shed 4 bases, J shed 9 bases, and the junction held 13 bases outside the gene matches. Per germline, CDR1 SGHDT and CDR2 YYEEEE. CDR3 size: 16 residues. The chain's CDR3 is CASSPTLAGVFGEQFF. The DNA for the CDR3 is TGTGCCAGCAGCCCGACCCTAGCGGGAGTTTTCGGTGAGCAGTTCTTC. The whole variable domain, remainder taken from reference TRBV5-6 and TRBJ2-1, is DAGVTQSPTHLIKTRGQQVTLRCSPKSGHDTVSWYQQALGQGPQFIFQYYEEEERQRGNFPDRFSGHQFPNYSSELNVNALLLGDSALYLCASSPTLAGVFGEQFFGPGTRLTVL.

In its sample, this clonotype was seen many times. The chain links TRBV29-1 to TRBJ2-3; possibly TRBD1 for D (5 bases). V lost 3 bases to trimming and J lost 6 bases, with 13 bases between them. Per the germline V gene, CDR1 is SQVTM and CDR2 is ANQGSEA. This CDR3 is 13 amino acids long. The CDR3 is CSVEEPGPDTQYF. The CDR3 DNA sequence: TGCAGCGTTGAGGAGCCAGGGCCTGATACGCAGTATTTT.

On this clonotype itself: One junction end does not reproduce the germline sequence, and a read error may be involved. Here the CDR3 reads CASTPGVRVRERLFF. CDR3 coding DNA: TGTGCCAGCACCCCCGGCGTGAGAGTCAGAGAAAGACTGTTTTTT. This chain joins TRBV5-5 and TRBJ1-4; D call uncertain. The CDR3 consists of 15 residues. Germline V gives CDR1 SGHKS, CDR2 YYEKEE (reference sequence).

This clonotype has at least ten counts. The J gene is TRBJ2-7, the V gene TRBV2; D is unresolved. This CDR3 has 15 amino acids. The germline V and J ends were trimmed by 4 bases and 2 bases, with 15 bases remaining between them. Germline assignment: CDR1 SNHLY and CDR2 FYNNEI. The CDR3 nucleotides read TGTGCCAGCAGTGGAATCGGCCCTTTAGCCTACGAGCAGTACTTC. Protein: CASSGIGPLAYEQYF.

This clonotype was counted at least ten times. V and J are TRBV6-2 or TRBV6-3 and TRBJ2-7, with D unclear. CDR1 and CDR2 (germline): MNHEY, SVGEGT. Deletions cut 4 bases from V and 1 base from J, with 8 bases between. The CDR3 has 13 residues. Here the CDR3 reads CASSLPPSYEQYF. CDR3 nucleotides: TGTGCCAGCAGTTTGCCCCCTTCCTACGAGCAGTACTTC.

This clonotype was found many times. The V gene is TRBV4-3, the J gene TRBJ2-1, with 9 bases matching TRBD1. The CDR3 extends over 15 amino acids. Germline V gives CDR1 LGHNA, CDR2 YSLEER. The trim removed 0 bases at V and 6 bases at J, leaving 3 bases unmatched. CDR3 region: CASSQEWTGVNEQFF. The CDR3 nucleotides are TGCGCCAGCAGCCAAGAATGGACAGGGGTCAATGAGCAGTTCTTC.

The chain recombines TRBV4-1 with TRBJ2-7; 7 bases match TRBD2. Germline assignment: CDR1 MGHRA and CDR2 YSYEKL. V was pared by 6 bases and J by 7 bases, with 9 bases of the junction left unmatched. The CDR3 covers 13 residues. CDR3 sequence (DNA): TGCGCCAGCAGTCCCGAGGGGAGGGGAGAGCAGTACTTC. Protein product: CASSPEGRGEQYF.

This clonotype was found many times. The CDR3 nucleotides read TGCGCCAGCAGCCTCCGGAGGGGGGGCACCGGGGAGCTGTTTTTT. Protein sequence: CASSLRRGGTGELFF. The rearrangement joins TRBV4-1 to TRBJ2-2; D possibly corresponds to TRBD2 (7 bases). Germline CDR1 reads MGHRA; CDR2 reads YSYEKL. The CDR3 has 15 residues. V gave up 4 bases and J gave up 4 bases, with 13 bases separating them.

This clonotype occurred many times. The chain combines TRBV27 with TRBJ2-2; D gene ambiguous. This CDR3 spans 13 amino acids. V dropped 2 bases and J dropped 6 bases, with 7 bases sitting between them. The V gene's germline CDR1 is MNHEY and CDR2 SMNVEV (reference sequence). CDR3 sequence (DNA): TGTGCCAGCAGTTTAGTGGGTCCCGGGGAGCTGTTTTTT. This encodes CASSLVGPGELFF.

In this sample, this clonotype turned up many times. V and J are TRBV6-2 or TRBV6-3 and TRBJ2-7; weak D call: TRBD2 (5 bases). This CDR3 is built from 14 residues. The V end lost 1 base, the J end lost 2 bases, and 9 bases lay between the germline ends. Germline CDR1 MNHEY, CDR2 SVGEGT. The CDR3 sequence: CASSYWQRPYEQYF. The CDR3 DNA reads TGTGCCAGCAGTTACTGGCAGCGGCCCTACGAGCAGTACTTC.

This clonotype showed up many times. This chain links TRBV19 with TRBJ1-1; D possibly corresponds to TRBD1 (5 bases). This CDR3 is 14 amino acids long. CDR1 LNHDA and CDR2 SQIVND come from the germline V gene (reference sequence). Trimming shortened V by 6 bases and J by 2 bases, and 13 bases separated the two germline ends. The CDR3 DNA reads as TGTGCCAGTAGAACGACAGACTTCAACACTGAAGCTTTCTTT. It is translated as CASRTTDFNTEAFF.

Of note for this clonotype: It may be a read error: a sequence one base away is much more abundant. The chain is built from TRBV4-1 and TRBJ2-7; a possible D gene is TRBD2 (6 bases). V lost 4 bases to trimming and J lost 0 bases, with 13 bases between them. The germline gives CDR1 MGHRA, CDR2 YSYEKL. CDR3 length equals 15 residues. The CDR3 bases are TGCGCCAGCAGCCCGGTGCGCGGGGTCTCCTACGAGCAGTACTTC. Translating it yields CASSPVRGVSYEQYF.

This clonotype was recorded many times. The CDR3 sequence: CASSNIAGVVDTQYF. The CDR3 coding sequence is TGTGCCAGCAGCAACATAGCGGGAGTAGTAGATACGCAGTATTTT. The V and J genes are TRBV7-2 and TRBJ2-3, with 9 bases fitting TRBD2. V gave up 5 bases and J gave up 5 bases; unmatched junction bases: 8. CDR3 length: 15 amino acids. The V gene's germline CDR1 is SGHTA and CDR2 FQGNSA. Drawing the rest from reference TRBV7-2 and TRBJ2-3, the complete variable domain is GAGVSQSPSNKVTEKGKDVELRCDPISGHTALYWYRQSLGQGLEFLIYFQGNSAPDKSGLPSDRFSAERTGGSVSTLTIQRTQQEDSAVYLCASSNIAGVVDTQYFGPGTRLTVL.

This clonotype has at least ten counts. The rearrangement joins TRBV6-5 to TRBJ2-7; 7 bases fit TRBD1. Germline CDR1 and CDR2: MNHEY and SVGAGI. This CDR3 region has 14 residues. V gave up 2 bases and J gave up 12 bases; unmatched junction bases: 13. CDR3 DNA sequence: TGTGCCAGCAGTTACCCCCCAGGACAGGTTTTCGGGTACTTC. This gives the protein CASSYPPGQVFGYF.

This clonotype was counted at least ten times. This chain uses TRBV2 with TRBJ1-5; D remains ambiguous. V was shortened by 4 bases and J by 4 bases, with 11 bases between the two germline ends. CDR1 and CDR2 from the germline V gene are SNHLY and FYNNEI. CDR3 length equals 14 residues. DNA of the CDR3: TGTGCCAGCAGTGTACTGGCAGGAAATCAGCCCCAGCATTTT. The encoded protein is CASSVLAGNQPQHF. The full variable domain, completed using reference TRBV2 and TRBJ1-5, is EPEVTQTPSHQVTQMGQEVILRCVPISNHLYFYWYRQILGQKVEFLVSFYNNEISEKSEIFDDQFSVERPDGSNFTLKIRSTKLEDSAMYFCASSVLAGNQPQHFGDGTRLSIL.

CDR3 amino acids: CASNPGLAQDTQYF. CDR3 DNA: TGTGCCAGCAACCCCGGACTAGCGCAGGATACGCAGTATTTT. The chain links TRBV3-1 to TRBJ2-3; 9 bases are a match to TRBD2. Per the germline V gene, CDR1 is LGHDT and CDR2 is YNNKEL (reference sequence). Trimming at V came to 7 bases and at J to 6 bases, leaving 8 bases not matched to a gene. The CDR3 consists of 14 residues.

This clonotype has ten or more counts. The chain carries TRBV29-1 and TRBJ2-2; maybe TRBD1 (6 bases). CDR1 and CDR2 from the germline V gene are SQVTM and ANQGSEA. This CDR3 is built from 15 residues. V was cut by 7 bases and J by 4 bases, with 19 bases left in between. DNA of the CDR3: TGCAGCGGAAGGACAGCTCCCCTTGGCACCGGGGAGCTGTTTTTT. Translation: CSGRTAPLGTGELFF.

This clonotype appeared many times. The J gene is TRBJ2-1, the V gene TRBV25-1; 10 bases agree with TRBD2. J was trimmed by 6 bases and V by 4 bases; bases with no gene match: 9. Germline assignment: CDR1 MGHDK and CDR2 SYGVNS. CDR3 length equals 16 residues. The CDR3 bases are TGTGCCAGCAGTGTTTCCGGGACTAGCGATTTCAATGAGCAGTTCTTC. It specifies CASSVSGTSDFNEQFF.

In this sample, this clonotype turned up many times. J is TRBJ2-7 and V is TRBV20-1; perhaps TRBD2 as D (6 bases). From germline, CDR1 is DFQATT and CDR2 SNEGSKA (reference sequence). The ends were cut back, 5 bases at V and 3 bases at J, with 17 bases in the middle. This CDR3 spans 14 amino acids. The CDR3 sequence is CSARSLGTFYEQYF. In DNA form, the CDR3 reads TGCAGTGCTCGCTCGTTGGGGACTTTCTACGAGCAGTACTTC.

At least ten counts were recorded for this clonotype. The DNA for the CDR3 is TGTGCCAGCAGTGGGACTGGGGCGGGATATGGCTACACCTTC. This translates into CASSGTGAGYGYTF. This chain links TRBV12-3 or TRBV12-4 with TRBJ1-2; the D gene is possibly TRBD1 (5 bases). The CDR3 runs to 14 residues. The V end was cut by 5 bases, the J end by 5 bases, with 15 bases between.

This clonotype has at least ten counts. CDR3 nucleotides: TGCGCCAGCAGCCCCTCACATGGGGGCTACGAGCAGTACTTC. It yields the protein CASSPSHGGYEQYF. This sequence joins TRBV4-3 and TRBJ2-7; the D gene could be TRBD1 or TRBD2 (5 bases each). CDR3 length equals 14 residues. V dropped 4 bases and J dropped 3 bases, with 13 bases sitting between them. Germline-derived CDR1 and CDR2 are LGHNA and YSLEER.